The 13 T cell receptor beta chains reported below all come from one sample, sequenced in a study of identical twins. One entry per CDR3 protein, called by TCRdb with MiXCR from the 5' RACE reads. Of 500,000 or so distinct CDR3 sequences in the sample, roughly a fifth were seen once. The sample was also reused in another study, on T cells expressing NK-cell markers.

The specimen was CD4+ T cells sorted from blood. The receptor set was obtained from a young woman in good health.

This clonotype was observed a handful of times. The J gene is TRBJ2-1, the V gene TRBV7-9, with 10 bases matching TRBD2. The CDR3 has 15 amino acids. In germline, CDR1 is SEHNR, CDR2 FQNEAQ (reference sequence). V shed 5 bases and J 4 bases; nucleotides not matched to a gene: 5. The CDR3 DNA follows: TGTGCCAGCAGCCTTTCGGGACTAGCGTACAATGAGCAGTTCTTC. Its protein is CASSLSGLAYNEQFF.

The rearrangement uses TRBV30 and TRBJ2-2; D is undetermined. The CDR3 length is 12 residues. CDR1 and CDR2 from the germline V gene are GTSNPN and SVGIG (reference sequence). V lost 8 bases and J 7 bases, leaving 14 bases between the germline ends. The CDR3 DNA sequence: TGTGCCACCAGACGGGCGAGCGGGGAGCTGTTTTTT. It specifies CATRRASGELFF.

J is TRBJ1-2 and V is TRBV20-1, with D possibly TRBD1 on 5 matching bases. Between the trimmed V and J ends, which lost 7 bases and 4 bases, there was a span of 19 bases. CDR3 length: 14 amino acids. Germline CDR1 reads DFQATT; CDR2 reads SNEGSKA (reference sequence). The CDR3 nucleotides read TGCAGTGTAGCCGTCGGGGGATCCGGCTATGGCTACACCTTC. It is translated as CSVAVGGSGYGYTF.

The genes are TRBV10-1 and TRBJ2-5, with D maybe TRBD1 (5 bases). This CDR3 is 15 amino acids long. V was clipped by 0 bases and J by 1 base, with 9 bases between them. Germline assignment: CDR1 WNHNN and CDR2 SYGVQD (reference sequence). The CDR3 loop is CASSESGQPQETQYF. The DNA of the CDR3 is TGCGCCAGCAGTGAGTCGGGGCAACCCCAAGAGACCCAGTACTTC.

This sequence joins TRBV5-6 and TRBJ2-1; the D is unclear. Looked up from germline, CDR1 is SGHDT and CDR2 is YYEEEE. The CDR3 sequence is 14 residues long. V lost 4 bases to trimming and J lost 5 bases, with 13 bases between them. The CDR3 coding sequence is TGTGCCAGCAGCCCCTCGACCGTGGACAATGAGCAGTTCTTC. Its translation is CASSPSTVDNEQFF.

This clonotype was counted a few times. This rearrangement joins TRBV20-1 to TRBJ1-2; 9 bases map to TRBD1. V dropped 3 bases and J dropped 9; count of bases not matched to a gene: 5. Germline V gene sequence: CDR1 DFQATT, CDR2 SNEGSKA (reference sequence). The CDR3 has 12 residues. The CDR3 loop reads CSASRDRASYTF. CDR3 coding DNA: TGCAGTGCTAGCCGGGACAGGGCAAGCTACACCTTC.

This clonotype was seen more than once but under ten times. The chain joins TRBV2 to TRBJ2-7; D may be TRBD1 or TRBD2 (5 bases each). The CDR3 is made up of 13 amino acids. Trimming removed 6 bases at V and 8 bases at J, with 17 bases between. Germline V gene data show CDR1 as SNHLY and CDR2 as FYNNEI. CDR3 in DNA: TGTGCCAGCAGCCCCGGGACGGAGCTTCAGCAGTACTTC. Translation: CASSPGTELQQYF.

This clonotype was observed at least ten times. V is TRBV6-2 or TRBV6-3 and J is TRBJ2-1; the match to TRBD1 covers 7 bases. J lost 7 bases, V lost 8 bases, and 5 bases had no gene match. The germline CDR1 and CDR2 sequences are MNHEY and SVGEGT. The CDR3 is 12 residues long. Written as DNA, the CDR3 is TGTGCCAGCTCATACAGGGGAAATGAGCAGTTCTTC. It specifies CASSYRGNEQFF.

This clonotype was observed a few times. The chain uses TRBV18 and TRBJ2-7; 8 bases are a match to TRBD2. From germline, CDR1 is KGHSH and CDR2 LQKENI. The J segment lost 1 base and the V segment lost 4 bases, leaving 6 bases of the junction unmatched. The CDR3 runs 15 residues. The CDR3 protein is CASSRAGGSSYEQYF. Here the CDR3 DNA reads TGTGCCAGCTCACGTGCGGGGGGATCTTCCTACGAGCAGTACTTC.

This clonotype was observed a handful of times. This rearrangement joins TRBV20-1 to TRBJ2-1; 13 bases map to TRBD2. The CDR3 is 16 residues long. Germline V gene lookup returns CDR1 DFQATT and CDR2 SNEGSKA (reference sequence). V dropped 1 base and J dropped 7; count of bases not matched to a gene: 7. The CDR3 loop is CSARGLTSGGLNEQFF. The CDR3 DNA is TGCAGTGCTAGAGGTTTGACTAGCGGGGGGTTAAATGAGCAGTTCTTC.

J is TRBJ1-1 and V is TRBV28; 7 bases map to TRBD1. The germline V gene encodes CDR1 MDHEN and CDR2 SYDVKM. Trimming took 8 bases from V and 3 from J; bases not matched to a gene: 0. The CDR3 is 11 residues long. The CDR3, as DNA: TGTGCCAGCCAGGGGGACACTGAAGCTTTCTTT. As protein: CASQGDTEAFF.

This clonotype was seen a handful of times. The CDR3 sequence is CSANPLYEQYF. The CDR3 DNA reads TGCAGTGCTAACCCTCTCTACGAGCAGTACTTC. The chain recombines TRBV20-1 with TRBJ2-7; D unclear. Germline lookup yields CDR1 DFQATT and CDR2 SNEGSKA (reference sequence). Trimming left V 4 bases short and J 3 bases short, with 7 bases between. The CDR3 loop spans 11 amino acids.

V usage is TRBV5-1 and J usage is TRBJ2-7; weak D call: TRBD2 (6 bases). This CDR3 comprises 15 residues. The germline V and J ends were trimmed by 1 base and 4 bases, with 15 bases remaining between them. Germline-derived CDR1 and CDR2 are SGHRS and YFSETQ. The CDR3 loop is CASSLRRGPSYEQYF. In DNA form, the CDR3 reads TGCGCCAGCAGCTTGAGGCGGGGTCCATCGTACGAGCAGTACTTC.